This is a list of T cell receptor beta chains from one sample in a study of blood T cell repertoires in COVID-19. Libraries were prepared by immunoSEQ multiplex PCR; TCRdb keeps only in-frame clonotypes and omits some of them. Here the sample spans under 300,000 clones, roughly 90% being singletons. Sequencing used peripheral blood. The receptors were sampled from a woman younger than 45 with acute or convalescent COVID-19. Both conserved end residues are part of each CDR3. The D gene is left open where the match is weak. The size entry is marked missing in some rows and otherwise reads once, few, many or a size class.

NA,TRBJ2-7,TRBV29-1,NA,TGCAGCGTCGGAACTAGCAACGAGCAGTACTTC,CSVGTSNEQYF
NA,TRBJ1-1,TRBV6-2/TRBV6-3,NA,TGTGCCAGCAGCCTGGGACAACCTGAAGCTTTCTTT,CASSLGQPEAFF
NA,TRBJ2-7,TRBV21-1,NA,TGTGCCAGCTCCCGCCGGGACACAGCCTACGAGCAGTACTTC,CASSRRDTAYEQYF
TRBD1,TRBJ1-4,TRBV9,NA,TGTGCCAGCATCACTCAGGGGGGAAAACTGTTTTTT,CASITQGGKLFF
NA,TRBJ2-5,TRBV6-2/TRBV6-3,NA,TGTGCCAGCAGTTACCAGGGACAAGAGACCCAGTACTTC,CASSYQGQETQYF
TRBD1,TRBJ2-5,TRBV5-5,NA,TGTGCCAGCAGCTTTGATGACCACAGGGGCCGCGTCGGGACCCAGTACTTC,CASSFDDHRGRVGTQYF
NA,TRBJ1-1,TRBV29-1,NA,TGCAGCGGACGGACTCTAAACACTGAAGCTTTCTTT,CSGRTLNTEAFF
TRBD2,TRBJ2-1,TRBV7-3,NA,TGTGCCAGCAGCTTATCTAGCGGACCCTACAATGAGCAGTTCTTC,CASSLSSGPYNEQFF
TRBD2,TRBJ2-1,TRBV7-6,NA,TGTGCCAGCAGTTCCAGGACTAGCGGGAGTCCCTACAATGAGCAGTTCTTC,CASSSRTSGSPYNEQFF
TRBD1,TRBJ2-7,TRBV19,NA,TGTGCCAGTAGTGCCCTAAACCTCGGGGACAGATCCTACGAGCAGTACTTC,CASSALNLGDRSYEQYF
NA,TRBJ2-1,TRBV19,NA,TGTGCCAGTAGTATAGACGGCGGAAGCTCCTACAATGAGCAGTTCTTC,CASSIDGGSSYNEQFF
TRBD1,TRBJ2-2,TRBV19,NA,TGTGCCGGCCAGGGGGACACCGGGGAGCTGTTTTTT,CAGQGDTGELFF
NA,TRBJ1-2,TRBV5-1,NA,TGCGCCAGCAGCTTGGTCCCACAGGGTAGGAATGGCTACACCTTC,CASSLVPQGRNGYTF
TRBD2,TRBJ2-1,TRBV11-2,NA,TGTGCCAGCATCCCTACTGGACTAGCGGGAGGTGAGCAGTTCTTC,CASIPTGLAGGEQFF
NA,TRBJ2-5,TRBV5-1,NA,TGCGCCAGCAGCTTGTCCGGGTTCGAGACCCAGTACTTC,CASSLSGFETQYF
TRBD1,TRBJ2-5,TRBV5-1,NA,TGCGCCAGCAGCTTAATACAGGGGTACCAAGAGACCCAGTACTTC,CASSLIQGYQETQYF
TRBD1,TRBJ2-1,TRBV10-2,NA,TGCGCCAGCAGGGACGGGACAGGGACCAATGAGCAGTTCTTC,CASRDGTGTNEQFF
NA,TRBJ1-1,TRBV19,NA,TGTGCCAGTAGTCGGGACATCTACACTGAAGCTTTCTTT,CASSRDIYTEAFF
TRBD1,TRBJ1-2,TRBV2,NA,TGTGCCAGCCTCACCGGGACAGGGGACGGCTACACCTTC,CASLTGTGDGYTF
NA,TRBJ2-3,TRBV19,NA,TGTGCCAGTAGTATGGTCCGGACAAGCACAGATACGCAGTATTTT,CASSMVRTSTDTQYF
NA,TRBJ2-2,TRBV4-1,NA,TGCGCCAGCAGCCTGTCGACCGGGGAGCTGTTTTTT,CASSLSTGELFF
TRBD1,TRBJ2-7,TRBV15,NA,TGTGCCACCAGCGACCGGACAGGCGTGGGTGTCGAGCAGTACTTC,CATSDRTGVGVEQYF
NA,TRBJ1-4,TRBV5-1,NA,TGCGCCAGCAGTTTTGCCGGACAGACTAATGAAAAACTGTTTTTT,CASSFAGQTNEKLFF
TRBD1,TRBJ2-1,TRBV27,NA,TGTGCCAGCAGTTACAGGGGCGCCTTATCCTACAATGAGCAGTTCTTC,CASSYRGALSYNEQFF
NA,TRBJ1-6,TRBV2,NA,TGTGCCAGCGGGGAGGAGGGGAATTCGGCCTATAATTCACCCCTCCACTTT,CASGEEGNSAYNSPLHF
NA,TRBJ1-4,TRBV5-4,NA,TGTGCCAGCAGCTCACAGGTGCAGGAAAAACTGTTTTTT,CASSSQVQEKLFF
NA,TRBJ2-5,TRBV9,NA,TGTGCCAGCAGTTTTTGGGGCGGGGCGCAAGAGACCCAGTACTTC,CASSFWGGAQETQYF
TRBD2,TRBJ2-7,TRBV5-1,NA,TGCGCCAGCAGCTTGGCCTCCACTAGCGGGAAGACCTACGAGCAGTACTTC,CASSLASTSGKTYEQYF
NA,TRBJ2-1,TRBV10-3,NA,TGTGCCATCAGTGGCTCACAGCCGGCAGCTACAATCTACAATGAGCAGTTCTTC,CAISGSQPAATIYNEQFF
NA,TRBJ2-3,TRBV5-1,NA,TGCGCCAGCAGCTCAACAGGGTACACAGATACGCAGTATTTT,CASSSTGYTDTQYF
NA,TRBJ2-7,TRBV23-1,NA,TGCGCCAGCTTCCCTCGCGGTTCCACCTACGAGCAGTACTTC,CASFPRGSTYEQYF
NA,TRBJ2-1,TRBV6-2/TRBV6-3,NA,TGTGCCAGCAGTTATGAACTCTACAATGAGCAGTTCTTC,CASSYELYNEQFF
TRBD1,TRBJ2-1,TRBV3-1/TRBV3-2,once,TGTGCCAGCAGCCAAGATCCAGGGGGCGGTGGCAATGAGCAGTTCTTC,CASSQDPGGGGNEQFF
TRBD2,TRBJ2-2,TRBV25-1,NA,TGTGCCAGCACCTCGGGAGGCGGGGAGCTGTTTTTT,CASTSGGGELFF
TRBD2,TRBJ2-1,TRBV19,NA,TGTGCCAGTAGTATAGCGGGAGGGCCCAATGAGCAGTTCTTC,CASSIAGGPNEQFF
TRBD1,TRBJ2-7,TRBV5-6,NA,TGTGCCAGCATCCGGGACAGGGGACGCGAGCAGTACTTC,CASIRDRGREQYF
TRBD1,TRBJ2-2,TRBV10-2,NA,TGCGCCAGCAGGGGGACAGCTAACACCGGGGAGCTGTTTTTT,CASRGTANTGELFF
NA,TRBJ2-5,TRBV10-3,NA,TGTGCCATGACTGCGGGGGCCGGGGAGACCCAGTACTTC,CAMTAGAGETQYF
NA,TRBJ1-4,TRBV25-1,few,TGTGCCAGCAGTGAAGGTGGCAGAAATAATGAAAAACTGTTTTTT,CASSEGGRNNEKLFF
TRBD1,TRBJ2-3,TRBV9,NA,TGTGCCAGCAATCAGGGGGTTTTTGCAGATACGCAGTATTTT,CASNQGVFADTQYF
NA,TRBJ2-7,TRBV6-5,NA,TGTGCCAGCAAGGCAGGGAAGGAGCAGTACTTC,CASKAGKEQYF
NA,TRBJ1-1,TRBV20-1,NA,TGCAGTGCTAGTATCGGTAACACTGAAGCTTTCTTT,CSASIGNTEAFF
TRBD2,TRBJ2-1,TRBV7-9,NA,TGTGCCGGCGAAGTAGCGGGATACGATGAGCAGTTCTTC,CAGEVAGYDEQFF
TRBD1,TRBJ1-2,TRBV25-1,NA,TGTGCCAGCAGTGGGACAGGGGGCTATGGCTACACCTTC,CASSGTGGYGYTF
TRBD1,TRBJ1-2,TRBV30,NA,TGTGCCTGGCGCGGTGCCGGGACAGGGAATGGCTACACCTTC,CAWRGAGTGNGYTF
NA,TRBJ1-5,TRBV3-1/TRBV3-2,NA,TGTGCCAGCAAAGGAGATGGGAATCAGCCCCAGCATTTT,CASKGDGNQPQHF
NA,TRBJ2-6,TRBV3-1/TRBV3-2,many,TGTGCCAGCAGCCAAGTTCTAGGCTCTGGGGCCAACGTCCTGACTTTC,CASSQVLGSGANVLTF
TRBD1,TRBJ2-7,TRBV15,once,TGTGCCACCAGCAGAAGGACAGGGGGGTCCTACGAGCAGTACTTC,CATSRRTGGSYEQYF
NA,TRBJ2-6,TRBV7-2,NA,TGTGCCAGCGCCGTTAAGGGGGGGGCCAACGTCCTGACTTTC,CASAVKGGANVLTF
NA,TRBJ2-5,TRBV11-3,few,TGTGCCAGCAGCAATCGGAGAAACCAAGAGACCCAGTACTTC,CASSNRRNQETQYF
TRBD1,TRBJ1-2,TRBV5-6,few,TGTGCCAGCAGCCCGGGGGGGACAGGGGTCCGCTATGGCTACACCTTC,CASSPGGTGVRYGYTF
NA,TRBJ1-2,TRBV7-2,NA,TGTGCCAGCAGCTTAACAGGGTTAGTCTATGGCTACACCTTC,CASSLTGLVYGYTF
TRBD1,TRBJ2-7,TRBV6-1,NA,TGTGCCAGCAGTGTTGAGGGACAGGGGGCGTCCTACGAGCAGTACTTC,CASSVEGQGASYEQYF
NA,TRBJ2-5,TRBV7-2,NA,TGTGCCAGCAGCTTAGTCTGGGGCAGGGGAGAGACCCAGTACTTC,CASSLVWGRGETQYF